This T cell receptor beta chain comes out of a study of graft-versus-host responses after intestinal transplantation. Study-level information: Each recipient received a multivisceral, liver-intestinal, or isolated intestinal graft. General study results and limits: Recipient marrow harbored GvH clones, some of which surfaced first in ileum or blood. High graft-versus-host to host-versus-graft clonal ratios were seen in allografts of patients with graft-donor T cell macrochimerism.

Some clones are missing from TCRdb's copy, which holds only in-frame ones; the method was immunoSEQ multiplex PCR. The data hold more than 40,000 clones, with approximately 95% observed a single time. About this clone: Its specificity is unknown.

The V segment lost 6 bases and the J segment 8 bases; nucleotides outside the gene matches: 12. Looked up from germline, CDR1 is MNHEY and CDR2 is SMNVEV (reference sequence). This CDR3 region has 15 residues. The source of this sequence is a human donor who was the organ donor for an intestinal transplant. The starting material was unstimulated CD8+ T cells sorted from spleen or lymph node cells, obtained before transplant. V usage is TRBV27 and J usage is TRBJ2-1, with 8 positions matching TRBD1. The CDR3 nucleotides read TGTGCCAGCAGCCGTGGACAGGGACTCTTTTATGAGCAGTTCTTC. This sequence encodes CASSRGQGLFYEQFF.